This passage covers 15 T cell receptor beta chains from one sample sequenced in a study of response to subunit inactivated influenza vaccine. TCRdb reprocessed the RT-PCR reads with MiXCR, giving one entry per CDR3 protein. Of around 790,000 distinct CDR3 sequences in the sample, about 20% were seen once. The sample here was PBMCs from blood, taken less than 6 days after vaccination. The origin of the receptors is a man aged 45 to 65 who received an inactivated influenza vaccine.

The chain employs TRBV12-3 or TRBV12-4 and TRBJ2-3, with 9 bases lining up with TRBD2. V lost 7 bases to trimming and J lost 4 bases; unmatched junction nucleotides: 9. The CDR3 spans 15 residues. The CDR3 protein is CASNNGGGASDTQYF. The DNA of the CDR3 is TGTGCCAGCAATAACGGCGGGGGGGCGTCAGATACGCAGTATTTT.

This clonotype has more than one count but fewer than ten. In DNA form, the CDR3 reads TGCAGTGCTAGAGGTTTGGGTTTGGAGACCCAGTACTTC. Translating it yields CSARGLGLETQYF. The chain links TRBV20-1 to TRBJ2-5; D remains ambiguous. Germline CDR1 is DFQATT and CDR2 is SNEGSKA (reference sequence). Between the trimmed V and J ends, which lost 1 base and 5 bases, there was a span of 11 bases. The CDR3 runs 13 residues.

Only a few counts were recorded for this clonotype. The chain combines TRBV15 with TRBJ1-5; D gene ambiguous. In germline, CDR1 is LNHNV, CDR2 YYDKDF (reference sequence). Trimming cost V 5 bases and J 6 bases, with 8 bases left between them. This CDR3 is 12 amino acids long. In nucleotides, the CDR3 is TGTGCCACCAGCGGTCGGTTTCAGCCCCAGCATTTT. The encoded protein is CATSGRFQPQHF.

The genes are TRBV10-3 and TRBJ2-3; tentative D call: TRBD2 (5 bases). The germline CDR1 and CDR2 sequences are ENHRY and SYGVKD. Trimming removed 11 bases from V and 0 bases from J, with 12 bases in between. This CDR3 has 13 residues. CDR3: CAAGRTSTDTQYF. The CDR3 nucleotides read TGTGCCGCCGGCCGGACTAGCACAGATACGCAGTATTTT.

As for this clonotype: With a much larger clone just one base away, this may be a read error. The gene calls are TRBV14 and TRBJ2-7; 8 bases are a match to TRBD1. V gave up 6 bases and J gave up 2 bases; unmatched junction bases: 3. CDR1 is SGHDN and CDR2 is FVKESK in the germline V gene. CDR3 length: 13 residues. CDR3 sequence: CASRRTGPYEQYF. DNA of the CDR3: TGTGCCAGCAGACGGACAGGGCCCTACGAGCAGTACTTC.

The V and J genes are TRBV29-1 and TRBJ2-5, with D perhaps matching TRBD1 (6 bases). This CDR3 is built from 17 residues. Germline CDR1 reads SQVTM; CDR2 reads ANQGSEA. V was cut by 0 bases and J by 1 base, with 18 bases left in between. DNA for the CDR3: TGCAGCGTTGAAGACCCGACCAGGGGCGCGGCCCAAGAGACCCAGTACTTC. Amino acids: CSVEDPTRGAAQETQYF.

This sequence joins TRBV6-6 and TRBJ1-1; possible D gene TRBD1, 6 bases. Between the trimmed V and J ends, which lost 4 bases and 8 bases, there was a span of 14 bases. From germline, CDR1 is MNHNY and CDR2 SVGAGI (reference sequence). The CDR3 consists of 13 residues. The CDR3 sequence: CASSSEGGREAFF. The CDR3 nucleotides are TGTGCCAGCAGTTCCGAGGGGGGGCGGGAAGCTTTCTTT.

This clonotype was detected only a few times. J is TRBJ1-2 and V is TRBV25-1, with D hard to call. The V and J ends lost 2 bases and 7 bases respectively, with 11 bases between them. Germline CDR1 reads MGHDK; CDR2 reads SYGVNS. This CDR3 spans 13 amino acids. In nucleotides, the CDR3 is TGTGCCAGCAGTGAAGCCAGGATTGGTGGCTACACCTTC. It is translated as CASSEARIGGYTF.

V is TRBV20-1 and J is TRBJ2-6, with D possibly TRBD2 on 5 matching bases. Trimming removed 2 bases at V and 0 bases at J, with 11 bases between. Germline values: CDR1 DFQATT, CDR2 SNEGSKA (reference sequence). CDR3 length: 16 amino acids. The DNA of the CDR3 is TGCAGTGCTAGAAAAGGGAGCTTCTCTGGGGCCAACGTCCTGACTTTC. It yields the protein CSARKGSFSGANVLTF.

This clonotype was picked up a small number of times. The chain has TRBV10-3 and TRBJ1-6; possibly TRBD1 for D (6 bases). Trimming removed 10 bases from V and 7 bases from J, with 17 bases in between. The CDR3 contains 14 residues. Germline values: CDR1 ENHRY, CDR2 SYGVKD. CDR3 bases: TGTGCCACCGCGTTTGCAGGGGAGAATTCACCCCTCCACTTT. It is translated as CATAFAGENSPLHF.

This clonotype showed up many times. The chain combines TRBV7-2 with TRBJ1-1; possibly TRBD1 for D (5 bases). The CDR3 covers 14 residues. The germline V gene has CDR1 SGHTA and CDR2 FQGNSA. The V and J ends lost 2 bases and 6 bases respectively, with 13 bases between them. The CDR3 coding sequence is TGTGCCAGCAGCTTAATGGGGGAAATCGCTGAAGCTTTCTTT. This encodes CASSLMGEIAEAFF.

This clonotype was seen more than once but under ten times. The chain couples TRBV20-1 to TRBJ2-7; tentatively, D is TRBD1 or TRBD2 (5 bases each). The ends were cut back, 6 bases at V and 0 bases at J, with 12 bases in the middle. CDR3 length: 13 residues. Germline V gene data show CDR1 as DFQATT and CDR2 as SNEGSKA (reference sequence). For the CDR3, the DNA is TGCAGTGCCTCGGGACCTCACTCCTACGAGCAGTACTTC. Protein: CSASGPHSYEQYF.

The chain joins TRBV7-9 to TRBJ2-7; weak D call: TRBD2 (6 bases). Trimming left V 1 base short and J 6 bases short, with 7 bases between. The CDR3 contains 12 residues. The germline CDR1 and CDR2 sequences are SEHNR and FQNEAQ (reference sequence). CDR3 protein: CASSLVAVEQYF. CDR3 nucleotide sequence: TGTGCCAGCAGCTTAGTAGCGGTCGAGCAGTACTTC.

For the CDR3, the DNA is TGTGCCATCAGTGACAGGGGGCCTGGGGCCAACGTCCTGACTTTC. Residues: CAISDRGPGANVLTF. The chain employs TRBV10-3 and TRBJ2-6; 8 bases agree with TRBD1. The CDR3 totals 15 residues. V gave up 3 bases and J gave up 2 bases; unmatched junction bases: 0. CDR1 and CDR2 (germline): ENHRY, SYGVKD.

This clonotype is a singleton in its sample. The rearrangement uses TRBV15 and TRBJ2-2; TRBD1 aligns across 8 bases. Germline V gives CDR1 LNHNV, CDR2 YYDKDF (reference sequence). V lost 0 bases to trimming and J lost 7 bases; unmatched junction nucleotides: 7. There are 16 residues in the CDR3. The CDR3 bases are TGTGCCACCAGCAGAGACAGGGGGCGCGTTTACGGGGAGCTGTTTTTT. It specifies CATSRDRGRVYGELFF.